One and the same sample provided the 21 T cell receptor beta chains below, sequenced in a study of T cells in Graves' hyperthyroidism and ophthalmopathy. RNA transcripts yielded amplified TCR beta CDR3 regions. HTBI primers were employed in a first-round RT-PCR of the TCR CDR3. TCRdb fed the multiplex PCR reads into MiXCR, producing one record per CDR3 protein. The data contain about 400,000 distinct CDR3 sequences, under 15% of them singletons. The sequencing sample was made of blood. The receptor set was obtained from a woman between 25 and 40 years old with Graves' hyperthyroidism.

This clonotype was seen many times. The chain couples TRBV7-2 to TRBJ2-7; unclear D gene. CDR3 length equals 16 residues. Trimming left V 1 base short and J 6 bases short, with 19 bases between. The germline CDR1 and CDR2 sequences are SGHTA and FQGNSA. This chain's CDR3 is CASSLVGRSLLGEQYF. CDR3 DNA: TGTGCCAGCAGCTTAGTTGGCAGGTCCCTCTTAGGCGAGCAGTACTTC. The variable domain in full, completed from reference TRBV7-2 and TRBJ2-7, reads GAGVSQSPSNKVTEKGKDVELRCDPISGHTALYWYRQSLGQGLEFLIYFQGNSAPDKSGLPSDRFSAERTGGSVSTLTIQRTQQEDSAVYLCASSLVGRSLLGEQYFGPGTRLTVT.

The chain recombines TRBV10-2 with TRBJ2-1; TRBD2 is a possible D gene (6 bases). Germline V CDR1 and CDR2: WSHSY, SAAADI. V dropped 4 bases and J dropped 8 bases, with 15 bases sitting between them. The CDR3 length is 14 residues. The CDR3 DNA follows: TGCGCCAGCAGTGTACGGGGACTTGTGGATGAGCAGTTCTTC. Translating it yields CASSVRGLVDEQFF.

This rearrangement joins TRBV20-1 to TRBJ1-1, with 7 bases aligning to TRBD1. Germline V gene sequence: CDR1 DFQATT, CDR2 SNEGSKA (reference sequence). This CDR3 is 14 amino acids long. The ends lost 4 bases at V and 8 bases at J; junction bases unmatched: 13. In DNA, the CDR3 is TGCAGTGCTATGCCCCGACAGGGTGGGTACGAAGCTTTCTTT. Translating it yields CSAMPRQGGYEAFF.

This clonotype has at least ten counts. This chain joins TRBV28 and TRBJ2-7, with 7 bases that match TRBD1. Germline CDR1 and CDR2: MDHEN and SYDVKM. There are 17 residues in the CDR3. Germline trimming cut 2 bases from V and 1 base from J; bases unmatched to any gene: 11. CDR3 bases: TGTGCCAGCAGTTTACGTTCTTCCCGGGACAGATCCTACGAGCAGTACTTC. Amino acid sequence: CASSLRSSRDRSYEQYF.

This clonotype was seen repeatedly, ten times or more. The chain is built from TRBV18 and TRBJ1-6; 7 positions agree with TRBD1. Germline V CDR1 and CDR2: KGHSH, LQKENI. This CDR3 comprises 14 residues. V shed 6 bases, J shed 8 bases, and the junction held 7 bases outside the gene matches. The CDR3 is CASSEQGMDSPLHF. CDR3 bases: TGTGCCAGCTCGGAACAGGGGATGGATTCACCCCTCCACTTT.

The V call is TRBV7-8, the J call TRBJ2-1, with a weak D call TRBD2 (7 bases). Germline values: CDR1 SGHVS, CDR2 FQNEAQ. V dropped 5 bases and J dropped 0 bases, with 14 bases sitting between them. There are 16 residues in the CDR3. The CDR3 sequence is CASSRGGGNSYNEQFF. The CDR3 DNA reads TGTGCCAGCAGCCGCGGGGGCGGAAACTCCTACAATGAGCAGTTCTTC.

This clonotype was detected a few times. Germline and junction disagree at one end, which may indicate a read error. This CDR3 is CTSSQTGTDNSPLHF. Written as DNA, the CDR3 is TGTACCAGCAGTCAAACCGGGACAGATAATTCACCCCTCCACTTT. V usage is TRBV28 and J usage is TRBJ1-6; 7 bases align to TRBD1. This CDR3 has 15 amino acids. CDR1 MDHEN and CDR2 SYDVKM come from the germline V gene.

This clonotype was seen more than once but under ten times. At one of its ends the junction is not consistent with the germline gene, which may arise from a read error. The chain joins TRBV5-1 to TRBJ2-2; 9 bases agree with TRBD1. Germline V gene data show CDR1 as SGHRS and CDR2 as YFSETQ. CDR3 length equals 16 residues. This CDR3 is CASSTPGQGDTGELSF. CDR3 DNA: TGCGCCAGCAGCACCCCGGGACAGGGCGACACCGGGGAGCTGTCTTTT.

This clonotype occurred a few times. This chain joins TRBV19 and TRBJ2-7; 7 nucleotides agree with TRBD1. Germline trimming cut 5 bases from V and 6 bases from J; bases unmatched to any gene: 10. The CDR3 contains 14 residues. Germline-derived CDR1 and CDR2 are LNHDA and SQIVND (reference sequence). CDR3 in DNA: TGTGCCAGTAGTCGCCGGGACAGACCAGCCGAGCAGTACTTC. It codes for CASSRRDRPAEQYF.

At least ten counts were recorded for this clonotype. The CDR3 is CASSQGTSRETQYF. DNA for the CDR3: TGTGCCAGCAGCCAGGGGACTAGCAGAGAGACCCAGTACTTC. The V call is TRBV3-1, the J call TRBJ2-5; 9 nucleotides line up with TRBD2. The J segment lost 4 bases and the V segment lost 3 bases, leaving 3 bases of the junction unmatched. Germline lookup yields CDR1 LGHDT and CDR2 YNNKEL (reference sequence). CDR3 size: 14 residues.

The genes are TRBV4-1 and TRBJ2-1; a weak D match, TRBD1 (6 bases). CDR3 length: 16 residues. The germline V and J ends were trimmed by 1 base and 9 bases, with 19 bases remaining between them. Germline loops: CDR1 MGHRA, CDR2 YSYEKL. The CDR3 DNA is TGCGCCAGCAGCCAAGGGGCGCAGGGGCAAGTACGTGAGCAGTTCTTC. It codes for CASSQGAQGQVREQFF.

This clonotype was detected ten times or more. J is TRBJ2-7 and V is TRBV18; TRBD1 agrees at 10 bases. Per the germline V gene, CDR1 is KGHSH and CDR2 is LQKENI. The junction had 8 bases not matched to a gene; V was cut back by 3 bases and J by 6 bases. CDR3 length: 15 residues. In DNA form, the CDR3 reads TGTGCCAGCTCACCCCCCGGGACAGGGGTCTCCGAGCAGTACTTC. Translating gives CASSPPGTGVSEQYF.

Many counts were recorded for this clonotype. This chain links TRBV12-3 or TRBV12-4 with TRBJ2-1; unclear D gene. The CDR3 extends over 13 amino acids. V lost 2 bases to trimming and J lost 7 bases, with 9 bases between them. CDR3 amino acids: CASSLIAANEQFF. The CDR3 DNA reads TGTGCCAGCAGTTTAATCGCGGCAAATGAGCAGTTCTTC.

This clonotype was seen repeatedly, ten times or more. The CDR3 loop reads CASSAGGAPFTEAFF. The CDR3 nucleotides read TGTGCCAGCAGTGCGGGGGGGGCCCCGTTCACTGAAGCTTTCTTT. The chain is built from TRBV28 and TRBJ1-1; perhaps TRBD1 as D (6 bases). There are 15 residues in the CDR3. V was clipped by 5 bases and J by 4 bases, with 17 bases between them. CDR1 and CDR2 from the germline V gene are MDHEN and SYDVKM.

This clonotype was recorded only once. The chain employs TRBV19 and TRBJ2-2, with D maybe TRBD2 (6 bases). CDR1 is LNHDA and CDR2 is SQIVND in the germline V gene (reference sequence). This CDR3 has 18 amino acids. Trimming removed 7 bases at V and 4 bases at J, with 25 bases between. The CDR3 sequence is CASTLMTRGGKPTGELFF. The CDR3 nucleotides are TGTGCCAGTACCCTAATGACGAGGGGCGGGAAGCCCACCGGGGAGCTGTTTTTT. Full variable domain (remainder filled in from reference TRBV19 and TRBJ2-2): DGGITQSPKYLFRKEGQNVTLSCEQNLNHDAMYWYRQDPGQGLRLIYYSQIVNDFQKGDIAEGYSVSREKKESFPLTVTSAQKNPTAFYLCASTLMTRGGKPTGELFFGEGSRLTVL.

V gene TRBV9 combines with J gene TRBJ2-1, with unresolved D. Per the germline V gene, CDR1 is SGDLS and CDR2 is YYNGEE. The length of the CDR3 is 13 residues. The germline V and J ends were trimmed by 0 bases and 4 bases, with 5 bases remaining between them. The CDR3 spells CASSVGKYNEQFF. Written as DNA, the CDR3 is TGTGCCAGCAGCGTAGGGAAATACAATGAGCAGTTCTTC. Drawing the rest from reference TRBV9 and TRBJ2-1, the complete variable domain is DSGVTQTPKHLITATGQRVTLRCSPRSGDLSVYWYQQSLDQGLQFLIQYYNGEERAKGNILERFSAQQFPDLHSELNLSSLELGDSALYFCASSVGKYNEQFFGPGTRLTVL.

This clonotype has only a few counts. The CDR3 DNA reads as TGTGCCAGCAGGAACGGTCCGGGACTAGCGGAGGCATACAATGAGCAGTTCTTC. The encoded protein is CASRNGPGLAEAYNEQFF. The rearrangement joins TRBV7-6 to TRBJ2-1, with 11 nucleotides matching TRBD2. With V trimmed by 6 bases and J by 4 bases, 14 bases remained unmatched. Germline lookup yields CDR1 SGHVS and CDR2 FNYEAQ. CDR3 length: 18 amino acids.

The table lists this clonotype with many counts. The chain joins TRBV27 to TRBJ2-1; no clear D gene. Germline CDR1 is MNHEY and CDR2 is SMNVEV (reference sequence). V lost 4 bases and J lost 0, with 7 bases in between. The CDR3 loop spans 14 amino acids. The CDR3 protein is CASSSQSSYNEQFF. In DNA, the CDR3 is TGTGCCAGCAGTTCTCAAAGCTCCTACAATGAGCAGTTCTTC.

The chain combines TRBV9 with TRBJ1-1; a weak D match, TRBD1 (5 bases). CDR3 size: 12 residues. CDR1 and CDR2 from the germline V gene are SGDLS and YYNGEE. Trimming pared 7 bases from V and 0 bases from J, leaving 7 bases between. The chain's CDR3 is CASQGLNTEAFF. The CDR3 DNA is TGTGCCAGCCAGGGATTGAACACTGAAGCTTTCTTT.

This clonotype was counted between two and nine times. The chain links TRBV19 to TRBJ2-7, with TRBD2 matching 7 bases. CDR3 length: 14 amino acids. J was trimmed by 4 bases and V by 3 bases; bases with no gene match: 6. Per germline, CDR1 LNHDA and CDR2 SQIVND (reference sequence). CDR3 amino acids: CASSIGGSGYEQYF. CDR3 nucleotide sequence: TGTGCCAGTAGTATTGGCGGGAGTGGGTACGAGCAGTACTTC.

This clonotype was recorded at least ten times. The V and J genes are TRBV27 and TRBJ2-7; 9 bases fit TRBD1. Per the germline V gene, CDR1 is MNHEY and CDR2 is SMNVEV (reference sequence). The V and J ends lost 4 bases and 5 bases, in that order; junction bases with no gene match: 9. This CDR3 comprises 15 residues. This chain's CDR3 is CASSWPGQGVNEQYF. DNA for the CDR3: TGTGCCAGCAGTTGGCCGGGACAGGGCGTCAACGAGCAGTACTTC.